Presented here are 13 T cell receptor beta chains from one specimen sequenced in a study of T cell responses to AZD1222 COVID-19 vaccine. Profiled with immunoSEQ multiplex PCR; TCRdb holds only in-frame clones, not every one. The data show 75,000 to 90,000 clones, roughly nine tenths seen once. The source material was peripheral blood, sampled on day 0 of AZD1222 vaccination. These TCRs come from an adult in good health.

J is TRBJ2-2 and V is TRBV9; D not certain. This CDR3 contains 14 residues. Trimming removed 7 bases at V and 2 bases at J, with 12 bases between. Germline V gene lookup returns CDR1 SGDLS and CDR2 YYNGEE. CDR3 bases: TGTGCCAGCCAAGGGCAGCTAAACACCGGGGAGCTGTTTTTT. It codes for CASQGQLNTGELFF.

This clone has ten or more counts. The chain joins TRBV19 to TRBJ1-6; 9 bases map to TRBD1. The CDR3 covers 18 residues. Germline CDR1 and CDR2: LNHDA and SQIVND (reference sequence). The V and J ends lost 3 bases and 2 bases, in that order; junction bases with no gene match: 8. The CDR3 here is CASSMTGGSWTYNSPLHF. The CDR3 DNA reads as TGTGCCAGTAGTATGACAGGGGGAAGTTGGACCTATAATTCACCCCTCCACTTT.

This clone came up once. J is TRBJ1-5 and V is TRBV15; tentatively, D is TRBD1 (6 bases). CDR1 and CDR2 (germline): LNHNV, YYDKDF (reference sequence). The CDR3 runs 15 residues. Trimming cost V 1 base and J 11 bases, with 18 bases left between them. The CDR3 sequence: CATSRVKGGTQSQHF. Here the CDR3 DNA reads TGTGCCACCAGCAGAGTAAAGGGGGGGACCCAATCCCAGCATTTT.

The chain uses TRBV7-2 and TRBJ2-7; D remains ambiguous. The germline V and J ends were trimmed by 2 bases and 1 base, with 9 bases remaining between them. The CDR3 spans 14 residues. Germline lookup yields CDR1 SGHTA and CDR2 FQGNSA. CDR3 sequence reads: CASSLLAKSYEQYF. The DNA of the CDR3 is TGTGCCAGCAGCTTATTGGCCAAATCCTACGAGCAGTACTTC.

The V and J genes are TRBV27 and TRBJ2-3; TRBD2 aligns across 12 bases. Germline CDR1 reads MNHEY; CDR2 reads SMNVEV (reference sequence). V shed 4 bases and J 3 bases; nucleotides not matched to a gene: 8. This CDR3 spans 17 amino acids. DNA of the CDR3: TGTGCCAGCAGTTCCTTCGCTAGCGGGGGGGCAACAGATACGCAGTATTTT. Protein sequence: CASSSFASGGATDTQYF.

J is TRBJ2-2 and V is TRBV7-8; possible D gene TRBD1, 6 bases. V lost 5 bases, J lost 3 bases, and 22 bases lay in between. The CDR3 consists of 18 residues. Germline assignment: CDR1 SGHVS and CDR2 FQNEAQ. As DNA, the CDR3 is TGTGCCAGCAGCCAATTTATCCCGACAGGCCCCTACACCGGGGAGCTGTTTTTT. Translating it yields CASSQFIPTGPYTGELFF.

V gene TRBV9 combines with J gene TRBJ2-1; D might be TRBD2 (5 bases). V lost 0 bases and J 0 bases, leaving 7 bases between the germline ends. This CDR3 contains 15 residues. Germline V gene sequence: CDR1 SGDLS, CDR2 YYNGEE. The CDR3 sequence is CASSVAGNSYNEQFF. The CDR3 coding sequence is TGTGCCAGCAGCGTAGCGGGGAACTCCTACAATGAGCAGTTCTTC.

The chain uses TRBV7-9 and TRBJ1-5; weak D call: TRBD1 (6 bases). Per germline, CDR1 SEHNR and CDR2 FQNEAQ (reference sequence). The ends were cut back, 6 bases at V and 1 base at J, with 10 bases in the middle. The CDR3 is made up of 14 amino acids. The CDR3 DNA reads TGTGCCAGCAGTGTCGGGACAAGCAATCAGCCCCAGCATTTT. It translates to CASSVGTSNQPQHF.

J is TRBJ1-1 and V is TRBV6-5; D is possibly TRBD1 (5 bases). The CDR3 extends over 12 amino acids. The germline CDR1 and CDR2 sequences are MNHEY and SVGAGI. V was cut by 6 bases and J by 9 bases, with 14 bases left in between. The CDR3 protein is CASRASTGQAFF. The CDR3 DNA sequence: TGTGCCAGCAGGGCATCTACGGGACAAGCTTTCTTT.

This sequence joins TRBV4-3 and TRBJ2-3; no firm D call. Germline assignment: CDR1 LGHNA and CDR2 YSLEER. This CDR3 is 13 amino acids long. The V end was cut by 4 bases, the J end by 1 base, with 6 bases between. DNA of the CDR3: TGCGCCAGCAGCCTTAGGCGCACAGATACGCAGTATTTT. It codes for CASSLRRTDTQYF.

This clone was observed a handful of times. The CDR3 is CATSRDGREGANVLTF. DNA of the CDR3: TGTGCCACCAGCAGAGATGGCAGGGAAGGGGCCAACGTCCTGACTTTC. The chain carries TRBV15 and TRBJ2-6; a weak D match, TRBD1 (5 bases). The CDR3 is 16 residues long. The germline gives CDR1 LNHNV, CDR2 YYDKDF (reference sequence). With 0 bases removed from V and 4 bases from J, the gap between germline ends came to 10 bases.

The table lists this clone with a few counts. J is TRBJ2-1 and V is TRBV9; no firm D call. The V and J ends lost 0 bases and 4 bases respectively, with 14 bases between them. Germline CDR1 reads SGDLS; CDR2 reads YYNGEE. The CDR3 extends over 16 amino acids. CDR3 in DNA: TGTGCCAGCAGCGTAGAGGGTCCGACCATATACAATGAGCAGTTCTTC. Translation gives CASSVEGPTIYNEQFF.

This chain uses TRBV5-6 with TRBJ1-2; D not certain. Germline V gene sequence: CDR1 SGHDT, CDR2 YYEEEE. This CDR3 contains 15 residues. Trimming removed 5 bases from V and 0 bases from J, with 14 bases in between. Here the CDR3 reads CASRNGPGSNYGYTF. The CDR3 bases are TGTGCCAGCAGGAACGGACCGGGATCTAACTATGGCTACACCTTC. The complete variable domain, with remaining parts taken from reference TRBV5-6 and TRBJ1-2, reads DAGVTQSPTHLIKTRGQQVTLRCSPKSGHDTVSWYQQALGQGPQFIFQYYEEEERQRGNFPDRFSGHQFPNYSSELNVNALLLGDSALYLCASRNGPGSNYGYTFGSGTRLTVV.